The 24 T cell receptor beta chains listed next were all sequenced from one sample in a study of blood T cell repertoires in COVID-19. The protocol was immunoSEQ multiplex PCR, while the TCRdb copy is restricted to in-frame clones and leaves out a portion. The table records 75,000 to 100,000 clones, approximately 89% of them present only once. The sample was peripheral blood. The receptors here all came from a human donor in a cohort sampled during active COVID-19.

V is TRBV11-2 and J is TRBJ1-2; no reliable D call. V was pared by 0 bases and J by 4 bases, with 9 bases between. The CDR3 has 14 amino acids. Germline V CDR1 and CDR2: SGHAT, FQNNGV. CDR3 protein: CASSLDYRTYGYTF. The CDR3 coding sequence is TGTGCCAGCAGCTTAGATTACAGAACCTATGGCTACACCTTC.

The chain's CDR3 is CSVRGTGLPQETQYF. In DNA form, the CDR3 reads TGCAGCGTACGAGGGACAGGGCTGCCCCAAGAGACCCAGTACTTC. The V call is TRBV29-1, the J call TRBJ2-5; TRBD1 agrees at 9 bases. Trimming removed 6 bases from V and 1 base from J; junction bases left unmatched: 9. Germline-derived CDR1 and CDR2 are SQVTM and ANQGSEA. The CDR3 length is 15 residues.

In nucleotides, the CDR3 is TGTGCCACCAGCAGAGATCAGGGGGGTTCTGGAAACACCATATATTTT. Protein sequence: CATSRDQGGSGNTIYF. The genes are TRBV15 and TRBJ1-3; the match to TRBD1 covers 7 bases. After removal of 0 bases from V and 1 base from J, the junction contained 3 bases not matched to a gene. From germline, CDR1 is LNHNV and CDR2 YYDKDF (reference sequence). The CDR3 totals 16 residues.

This clone was recorded once. The chain employs TRBV6-5 and TRBJ2-7, with D tentatively TRBD1 (6 bases). Trimming shortened V by 10 bases and J by 0 bases, and 16 bases separated the two germline ends. CDR1 MNHEY and CDR2 SVGAGI come from the germline V gene. This CDR3 spans 14 amino acids. In DNA form, the CDR3 reads TGTGCCATCTGGAGCGACAGGAACTCCTACGAGCAGTACTTC. Amino acids: CAIWSDRNSYEQYF.

J is TRBJ1-1 and V is TRBV15; D unclear. V lost 1 base and J 4 bases, leaving 10 bases between the germline ends. Per the germline V gene, CDR1 is LNHNV and CDR2 is YYDKDF (reference sequence). The CDR3 totals 14 residues. The CDR3 DNA is TGTGCCACCAGCAGAGTGGGCCTCAGCACTGAAGCTTTCTTT. This encodes CATSRVGLSTEAFF.

The rearrangement uses TRBV6-2 or TRBV6-3 and TRBJ2-3; D is possibly TRBD1 (6 bases). Trimming cost V 5 bases and J 6 bases, with 12 bases left between them. This CDR3 is 13 amino acids long. Germline V CDR1 and CDR2: MNHEY, SVGEGT. The CDR3 bases are TGTGCCAGCAGTACCGGACAGTACGATACGCAGTATTTT. This gives the protein CASSTGQYDTQYF.

The chain uses TRBV7-2 and TRBJ2-3; 8 bases agree with TRBD1. The CDR3 is 15 amino acids. J lost 2 bases, V lost 4 bases, and 5 bases had no gene match. Germline values: CDR1 SGHTA, CDR2 FQGNSA. CDR3: CASSYRTGLTDTQYF. The CDR3 nucleotides read TGTGCCAGCAGCTACCGGACAGGGCTCACAGATACGCAGTATTTT.

This clone was counted a single time. V and J are TRBV2 and TRBJ2-3; 13 positions agree with TRBD2. Germline CDR1 is SNHLY and CDR2 is FYNNEI. The J segment lost 8 bases and the V segment lost 9 bases, leaving 14 bases of the junction unmatched. CDR3 size: 16 residues. The CDR3 nucleotides are TGTGCCAGTGATGCCTCAACTAGCGGGAGGGCAGCTACGCAGTATTTT. Translation: CASDASTSGRAATQYF.

The chain has TRBV2 and TRBJ2-2; tentatively, D is TRBD2 (5 bases). Trimming removed 6 bases at V and 9 bases at J, with 14 bases between. CDR1 and CDR2 from the germline V gene are SNHLY and FYNNEI. The CDR3 spans 13 residues. For the CDR3, the DNA is TGTGCCAGCAGGGGGAGTGGGATCCGGGAGCTGTTTTTT. Protein: CASRGSGIRELFF.

V is TRBV5-1 and J is TRBJ2-7; possible D gene TRBD2, 5 bases. This CDR3 region has 15 residues. Trimming removed 0 bases at V and 4 bases at J, with 14 bases between. Germline V gene sequence: CDR1 SGHRS, CDR2 YFSETQ. The CDR3 DNA reads TGCGCCAGCAGCTTGGGCATGGGAGACGCGTACGAGCAGTACTTC. The encoded protein is CASSLGMGDAYEQYF.

The chain couples TRBV4-3 to TRBJ1-1; D gene uncertain. CDR1 and CDR2 (germline): LGHNA, YSLEER. This CDR3 comprises 15 residues. V shed 0 bases and J shed 1 base, with 9 bases lying between them. The CDR3 DNA follows: TGCGCCAGCAGCCAAGATTTGTCCAGGAACACTGAAGCTTTCTTT. Its translation is CASSQDLSRNTEAFF.

V and J are TRBV28 and TRBJ1-5, with 9 bases matching TRBD1. The CDR3 has 17 residues. With V trimmed by 5 bases and J by 0 bases, 8 bases remained unmatched. Looked up from germline, CDR1 is MDHEN and CDR2 is SYDVKM. CDR3 coding DNA: TGTGCCAGCAGTCTACAGGGGGCCGATTATAGCAATCAGCCCCAGCATTTT. Amino acids: CASSLQGADYSNQPQHF. The full variable domain, in which reference TRBV28 and TRBJ1-5 provide the parts outside the CDR3, is DVKVTQSSRYLVKRTGEKVFLECVQDMDHENMFWYRQDPGLGLRLIYFSYDVKMKEKGDIPEGYSVSREKKERFSLILESASTNQTSMYLCASSLQGADYSNQPQHFGDGTRLSIL.

The V call is TRBV9, the J call TRBJ2-5, with 7 bases matching TRBD1. Germline values: CDR1 SGDLS, CDR2 YYNGEE. Losses at the gene ends were 2 bases for V and 5 bases for J; bases not matched to a gene: 6. The CDR3 runs 14 residues. CDR3 sequence: CASSVTGPRETQYF. The CDR3 DNA sequence: TGTGCCAGCAGCGTGACAGGGCCCCGGGAGACCCAGTACTTC.

The V call is TRBV6-5, the J call TRBJ1-3; D gene ambiguous. From germline, CDR1 is MNHEY and CDR2 SVGAGI. V lost 5 bases to trimming and J lost 0 bases, with 8 bases between them. The CDR3 runs 14 residues. The CDR3 loop reads CASSRTISGNTIYF. CDR3 bases: TGTGCCAGCAGTCGCACAATCTCTGGAAACACCATATATTTT.

This sequence joins TRBV10-3 and TRBJ2-7, with 9 bases lining up with TRBD2. Germline V gene sequence: CDR1 ENHRY, CDR2 SYGVKD. CDR3 length: 20 residues. V dropped 4 bases and J dropped 3; count of bases not matched to a gene: 22. The DNA for the CDR3 is TGTGCCATCAGTGGGCCCCGGGGATATGGCGGGAGGGCCTCCTACTACGAGCAGTACTTC. Translating gives CAISGPRGYGGRASYYEQYF.

The genes are TRBV6-5 and TRBJ2-2; the match to TRBD1 covers 11 bases. CDR1 is MNHEY, CDR2 SVGAGI, per germline. J gave up 6 bases and V 6 bases, and 6 bases lay outside the gene matches. The CDR3 covers 15 residues. The CDR3 bases are TGTGCCAGCAGGGGACAGGGGGGTCACGCCGGGGAGCTGTTTTTT. Translated, it gives CASRGQGGHAGELFF.

Of note for this clone: Germline is not matched at one junction end, which may reflect a read error. The CDR3 DNA sequence: TGTGCCAGCTCACCCAGGGACACCTATTATGCCTTC. It is translated as CASSPRDTYYAF. This chain uses TRBV18 with TRBJ1-2; a weak D match, TRBD1 (6 bases). This CDR3 is 12 amino acids long. Germline assignment: CDR1 KGHSH and CDR2 LQKENI. Drawing the rest from reference TRBV18 and TRBJ1-2, the complete variable domain is NAGVMQNPRHLVRRRGQEARLRCSPMKGHSHVYWYRQLPEEGLKFMVYLQKENIIDESGMPKERFSAEFPKEGPSILRIQQVVRGDSAAYFCASSPRDTYYAFGSGTRLTVV.

The sample holds a few counts of this clone. The chain recombines TRBV15 with TRBJ2-1; D is unclear. The germline V gene has CDR1 LNHNV and CDR2 YYDKDF (reference sequence). The CDR3 covers 15 residues. Trimming cost V 1 base and J 1 base, with 8 bases left between them. The CDR3 sequence is CATSRGVGSYNEQFF. The CDR3, as DNA: TGTGCCACCAGCAGAGGCGTCGGGTCCTACAATGAGCAGTTCTTC.

This chain uses TRBV6-6 with TRBJ1-4, with 8 nucleotides matching TRBD1. The CDR3 has 12 residues. CDR1 MNHNY and CDR2 SVGAGI come from the germline V gene (reference sequence). V gave up 6 bases and J gave up 8 bases; unmatched junction bases: 2. As DNA, the CDR3 is TGTGCCAGCAGGTGGACAGGGGAAAAACTGTTTTTT. It codes for CASRWTGEKLFF.

The chain combines TRBV7-2 with TRBJ2-7, with 9 bases identical to TRBD2. Germline V CDR1 and CDR2: SGHTA, FQGNSA. The CDR3 contains 14 residues. V was pared by 6 bases and J by 4 bases, with 7 bases of the junction left unmatched. The CDR3 nucleotides are TGTGCCAGCAGAAAAGCGGGAGGAGCGTACGAGCAGTACTTC. Amino acids: CASRKAGGAYEQYF.

V is TRBV7-8 and J is TRBJ1-1; D is possibly TRBD1 (6 bases). Looked up from germline, CDR1 is SGHVS and CDR2 is FQNEAQ. Trimming took off 1 base at V and 5 bases at J, with 11 bases between the two ends. The CDR3 has 14 residues. The CDR3 DNA reads TGTGCCAGCAGCTTAGTAGGGGGGGGTACTGAAGCTTTCTTT. Residues: CASSLVGGGTEAFF.

The J gene is TRBJ2-1, the V gene TRBV9; 7 bases match TRBD1. The CDR3 extends over 14 amino acids. V dropped 4 bases and J dropped 7; count of bases not matched to a gene: 8. Germline assignment: CDR1 SGDLS and CDR2 YYNGEE. The CDR3 reads CASSPSTGWNEQFF. The CDR3 DNA is TGTGCCAGCAGCCCATCGACAGGGTGGAATGAGCAGTTCTTC. Supplemented by reference TRBV9 and TRBJ2-1, the full variable domain reads DSGVTQTPKHLITATGQRVTLRCSPRSGDLSVYWYQQSLDQGLQFLIQYYNGEERAKGNILERFSAQQFPDLHSELNLSSLELGDSALYFCASSPSTGWNEQFFGPGTRLTVL.

V and J are TRBV10-3 and TRBJ2-7; maybe TRBD2 (7 bases). This CDR3 comprises 18 residues. The V end was cut by 5 bases, the J end by 6 bases, with 29 bases between. The germline V gene encodes CDR1 ENHRY and CDR2 SYGVKD. The CDR3 nucleotides are TGTGCCATCAGTTCTACCCCCCCCGCGGCGCGGGGGCCGGGCGAGCAGTACTTC. Protein sequence: CAISSTPPAARGPGEQYF.

The gene calls are TRBV12-3 or TRBV12-4 and TRBJ2-5; the D gene is possibly TRBD1 (7 bases). The CDR3 is 13 amino acids. Between the trimmed V and J ends, which lost 2 bases and 4 bases, there was a span of 8 bases. CDR3 sequence (DNA): TGTGCCAGCAGTTTACAGGGGGGAGAGACCCAGTACTTC. It yields the protein CASSLQGGETQYF.